This T cell receptor (beta chain) was retrieved from a study of blood T cell dynamics during melanoma immunotherapy. Specified time point: week 3, after first cycle of checkpoint inhibitor. CDR3 length equals 17 residues. Germline V gives CDR1 SGHAT, CDR2 FQNNGV. V gave up 1 base and J gave up 8 bases; unmatched junction bases: 15. Assay: immunoSEQ multiplex PCR; the TCRdb copy retains only in-frame clones and omits some. The table lists roughly 5,900 clones, more than 65% of them singletons. This sequence originates from a human donor with melanoma. The sequences come from blood, collected from a patient treated with checkpoint blockade. The chain links TRBV11-2 to TRBJ2-3, with 7 nucleotides matching TRBD2. CDR3 region: CASSLVVSSGTGGTQYF. The CDR3 nucleotides read TGTGCCAGCAGCTTAGTGGTGTCCAGCGGGACGGGGGGTACGCAGTATTTT.